This T cell receptor beta chain is from a study of read filtering for tumor transcriptome and immune sequencing. As to this clonotype: A far larger clone is one nucleotide away, so this likely arose from a read error.

Germline V gives CDR1 MNHEY, CDR2 SVGAGI. This CDR3 is 16 amino acids long. Molecular barcoded adaptors covering alpha/delta and beta/gamma chains were used on 400 ng RNA. TCRdb redid the calling of the reads with MiXCR, one entry per CDR3 protein. This table holds nearly 60,000 distinct CDR3 sequences, 9% to 15% found once. The V and J genes are TRBV6-5 and TRBJ2-1; no firm D call. The sequence was obtained from a donor aged 40 or older with multiple myeloma. The sequencing sample was made of a population of CD138-negative cells sorted from bone marrow. CDR3 region: CASSYSSKGGGNEQSF. The CDR3 nucleotides read TGTGCCAGCAGTTACTCGAGCAAGGGCGGCGGCAATGAGCAGTCCTTC.